The 32 T cell receptor beta chains below come from one sample, sequenced in a study of cytomegalovirus exposure and HLA in healthy donors. The PCR had 60 Vbeta and 13 Jbeta primers. Profiled with immunoSEQ multiplex PCR; TCRdb holds only in-frame clones, not every one. Its table records over 200,000 clones. Sequencing input: PBMCs. Source of these receptors: a woman in her 30s in good health and CMV-seropositive.

V gene TRBV29-1 combines with J gene TRBJ2-7; D perhaps matches TRBD2 (5 bases). V lost 6 bases and J 0 bases, leaving 12 bases between the germline ends. The V gene's germline CDR1 is SQVTM and CDR2 ANQGSEA. This CDR3 spans 13 amino acids. Written as DNA, the CDR3 is TGCAGCGTAAGGACTGACCTCTCCTACGAGCAGTACTTC. Protein product: CSVRTDLSYEQYF.

The J gene is TRBJ2-3, the V gene TRBV5-1, with D possibly being TRBD1 (6 bases). Per the germline V gene, CDR1 is SGHRS and CDR2 is YFSETQ. The V and J ends lost 5 bases and 0 bases respectively, with 13 bases between them. The length of the CDR3 is 15 residues. The CDR3 nucleotides read TGCGCCAGCAGGGTAGCAGGGGTAAGCACAGATACGCAGTATTTT. Its translation is CASRVAGVSTDTQYF.

V gene TRBV4-1 combines with J gene TRBJ2-7; 8 bases map to TRBD1. Germline V lookup: CDR1 MGHRA, CDR2 YSYEKL. With 4 bases clipped from V and 3 bases from J, the junction kept 8 bases outside the gene matches. This CDR3 has 15 residues. CDR3 loop: CASSPGTGSFYEQYF. CDR3 DNA sequence: TGCGCCAGCAGCCCCGGGACAGGCTCGTTCTACGAGCAGTACTTC.

The J gene is TRBJ2-7, the V gene TRBV15, with 7 bases aligning to TRBD1. V was pared by 6 bases and J by 2 bases, with 10 bases of the junction left unmatched. The V gene's germline CDR1 is LNHNV and CDR2 YYDKDF (reference sequence). The CDR3 consists of 15 residues. The CDR3 reads CATSQTGTVAYEQYF. For the CDR3, the DNA is TGTGCCACCAGTCAAACCGGGACAGTTGCCTACGAGCAGTACTTC.

The rearrangement links TRBV29-1 to TRBJ2-1; TRBD1 matches 7 bases. Looked up from germline, CDR1 is SQVTM and CDR2 is ANQGSEA. After removal of 1 base from V and 6 bases from J, the junction contained 9 bases not matched to a gene. The CDR3 runs to 15 residues. CDR3 in amino acids: CSVEVVQGVGNEQFF. The CDR3 nucleotides read TGCAGCGTTGAAGTTGTCCAGGGGGTAGGCAATGAGCAGTTCTTC.

The chain carries TRBV6-5 and TRBJ2-3; 12 bases are shared with TRBD2. The germline V gene has CDR1 MNHEY and CDR2 SVGAGI. V lost 6 bases to trimming and J lost 11 bases; unmatched junction nucleotides: 12. The length of the CDR3 is 15 residues. The CDR3 region is CASRGLAGTRVGQYF. The DNA for the CDR3 is TGTGCCAGCAGAGGACTAGCGGGGACCCGAGTTGGGCAGTATTTT.

The rearrangement links TRBV18 to TRBJ1-2, with D maybe TRBD1 (6 bases). Germline CDR1 is KGHSH and CDR2 is LQKENI. The CDR3 runs to 15 residues. The V end was cut by 3 bases, the J end by 7 bases, with 18 bases between. The CDR3 here is CASSPRETGLSGYTF. In DNA form, the CDR3 reads TGTGCCAGCTCACCCAGGGAAACAGGGCTATCTGGCTACACCTTC.

This chain links TRBV5-4 with TRBJ1-1; the match to TRBD1 covers 7 bases. Losses at the gene ends were 0 bases for V and 6 bases for J; bases not matched to a gene: 5. The CDR3 consists of 14 residues. Germline V lookup: CDR1 SGHNT, CDR2 YYREEE (reference sequence). For the CDR3, the DNA is TGTGCCAGCAGCTTGGGAGGGGGCCGATCTGAAGCTTTCTTT. This gives the protein CASSLGGGRSEAFF.

The chain employs TRBV25-1 and TRBJ2-1, with D perhaps matching TRBD1 (5 bases). Germline V gives CDR1 MGHDK, CDR2 SYGVNS. Between the trimmed V and J ends, which lost 3 bases and 3 bases, there was a span of 9 bases. The CDR3 totals 14 residues. The CDR3 spells CASSESTDYNEQFF. The CDR3, as DNA: TGTGCCAGCAGTGAGTCGACAGACTACAATGAGCAGTTCTTC.

J is TRBJ1-1 and V is TRBV7-8; maybe TRBD1 (6 bases). V lost 1 base and J lost 8, with 11 bases in between. This CDR3 region has 13 residues. Per germline, CDR1 SGHVS and CDR2 FQNEAQ. DNA of the CDR3: TGTGCCAGCAGCTTAGAAGAGGGGGTGGAAGCTTTCTTT. It yields the protein CASSLEEGVEAFF.

CDR3 loop: CASSDQNNSPLHF. The CDR3 nucleotides are TGTGCCAGCAGTGATCAGAATAATTCACCCCTCCACTTT. The chain combines TRBV2 with TRBJ1-6; D is unresolved. The germline V and J ends were trimmed by 3 bases and 5 bases, with 5 bases remaining between them. This CDR3 is built from 13 residues. Germline assignment: CDR1 SNHLY and CDR2 FYNNEI.

V and J are TRBV5-4 and TRBJ1-3, with D hard to call. The germline gives CDR1 SGHNT, CDR2 YYREEE (reference sequence). Trimming removed 0 bases from V and 0 bases from J, with 7 bases in between. This CDR3 spans 15 amino acids. CDR3: CASSLGRSSGNTIYF. CDR3 sequence (DNA): TGTGCCAGCAGCTTGGGAAGGAGCTCTGGAAACACCATATATTTT.

The J gene is TRBJ1-1, the V gene TRBV11-2, with D perhaps matching TRBD1 (5 bases). Germline V CDR1 and CDR2: SGHAT, FQNNGV. The V end lost 1 base, the J end lost 5 bases, and 8 bases lay between the germline ends. CDR3 size: 13 residues. The CDR3 loop is CASSLVGDTEAFF. CDR3 DNA: TGTGCCAGCAGCTTAGTAGGGGATACTGAAGCTTTCTTT.

The rearrangement uses TRBV5-4 and TRBJ1-4, with 9 positions matching TRBD1. Trimming removed 3 bases from V and 6 bases from J; junction bases left unmatched: 6. Germline CDR1 is SGHNT and CDR2 is YYREEE (reference sequence). The CDR3 consists of 15 residues. As DNA, the CDR3 is TGTGCCAGCAGCTCCTCGGGACAGGGTGATGAAAAACTGTTTTTT. Its translation: CASSSSGQGDEKLFF.

V usage is TRBV4-1 and J usage is TRBJ2-4; 14 positions match TRBD2. V lost 4 bases, J lost 2 bases, and 10 bases stayed unmatched. This CDR3 is built from 19 residues. The germline gives CDR1 MGHRA, CDR2 YSYEKL. The CDR3 DNA reads as TGCGCCAGCAGCCGCTCCGGACTAGCGGGGGGCGTTACCAAAAACATTCAGTACTTC. It codes for CASSRSGLAGGVTKNIQYF.

The chain has TRBV2 and TRBJ2-3; weak D call: TRBD2 (6 bases). V was clipped by 8 bases and J by 1 base, with 7 bases between them. The CDR3 sequence is 12 residues long. Germline assignment: CDR1 SNHLY and CDR2 FYNNEI. The CDR3 sequence: CASSSGTDTQYF. CDR3 bases: TGTGCCAGCTCTAGCGGCACAGATACGCAGTATTTT.

The rearrangement joins TRBV13 to TRBJ2-7, with TRBD1 identical over 9 bases. J lost 5 bases, V lost 5 bases, and 10 bases had no gene match. There are 15 residues in the CDR3. Germline CDR1 PRHDT, CDR2 FYEKMQ (reference sequence). The CDR3 nucleotides are TGTGCCAGCAGCCGCGGGACAGGGAATATAGACGAGCAGTACTTC. It encodes CASSRGTGNIDEQYF. The full variable domain, with the rest looked up from reference TRBV13 and TRBJ2-7, is AAGVIQSPRHLIKEKRETATLKCYPIPRHDTVYWYQQGPGQDPQFLISFYEKMQSDKGSIPDRFSAQQFSDYHSELNMSSLELGDSALYFCASSRGTGNIDEQYFGPGTRLTVT.

The chain uses TRBV5-1 and TRBJ1-1; unclear D gene. The CDR3 consists of 15 residues. CDR1 is SGHRS, CDR2 YFSETQ, per germline. V was pared by 0 bases and J by 5 bases, with 14 bases between. This CDR3 is CASSLEAGVETEAFF. The CDR3 DNA follows: TGCGCCAGCAGCTTGGAAGCCGGGGTGGAAACTGAAGCTTTCTTT.

The chain uses TRBV30 and TRBJ2-7, with TRBD1 identical over 9 bases. CDR3 length: 14 amino acids. Germline loops: CDR1 GTSNPN, CDR2 SVGIG (reference sequence). V shed 2 bases and J 3 bases; nucleotides not matched to a gene: 5. CDR3 sequence reads: CAWSPGTGSYEQYF. The CDR3 region has the DNA TGTGCCTGGAGTCCCGGGACAGGGAGCTACGAGCAGTACTTC.

The chain uses TRBV7-9 and TRBJ1-1, with D possibly being TRBD1 (6 bases). Per the germline V gene, CDR1 is SEHNR and CDR2 is FQNEAQ (reference sequence). V lost 3 bases and J 0 bases, leaving 14 bases between the germline ends. This CDR3 spans 16 amino acids. In nucleotides, the CDR3 is TGTGCCAGCAGCTTTTCTTCGGGACACTTGAACACTGAAGCTTTCTTT. This encodes CASSFSSGHLNTEAFF.

V and J are TRBV29-1 and TRBJ2-1, with D possibly being TRBD1 (6 bases). Germline V lookup: CDR1 SQVTM, CDR2 ANQGSEA. CDR3 length: 15 residues. V lost 6 bases to trimming and J lost 0 bases, with 15 bases between them. The CDR3 sequence is CSVTQGASSYNEQFF. The CDR3 bases are TGCAGCGTGACACAGGGAGCAAGCTCCTACAATGAGCAGTTCTTC.

The chain's CDR3 is CASSPQDSGNTIYF. The CDR3 DNA reads TGTGCCAGCTCACCCCAGGATTCTGGAAACACCATATATTTT. This chain connects TRBV18 to TRBJ1-3; no clear D gene. The germline V gene encodes CDR1 KGHSH and CDR2 LQKENI. There are 14 residues in the CDR3. V was shortened by 3 bases and J by 1 base, with 7 bases between the two germline ends.

The chain couples TRBV2 to TRBJ2-3; maybe TRBD2 (5 bases). V was shortened by 7 bases and J by 4 bases, with 15 bases between the two germline ends. CDR1 is SNHLY, CDR2 FYNNEI, per germline. CDR3 size: 14 residues. CDR3 DNA sequence: TGTGCCAGCACTCTGGGAGAGCGCCCAGATACGCAGTATTTT. This encodes CASTLGERPDTQYF. Looking up the rest from reference TRBV2 and TRBJ2-3 gives the full variable domain: EPEVTQTPSHQVTQMGQEVILRCVPISNHLYFYWYRQILGQKVEFLVSFYNNEISEKSEIFDDQFSVERPDGSNFTLKIRSTKLEDSAMYFCASTLGERPDTQYFGPGTRLTVL.

The CDR3 loop reads CASSPWTSGSRYEQYF. Written as DNA, the CDR3 is TGCGCCAGCAGCCCCTGGACTAGCGGGAGTCGCTACGAGCAGTACTTC. This rearrangement joins TRBV4-1 to TRBJ2-7; the match to TRBD2 covers 13 bases. This CDR3 comprises 16 residues. Germline CDR1 reads MGHRA; CDR2 reads YSYEKL. Unmatched junction bases numbered 6, after V lost 4 bases and J lost 3 bases.

This rearrangement joins TRBV27 to TRBJ2-7; no clear D. The CDR3 totals 12 residues. Trimming shortened V by 4 bases and J by 4 bases, and 8 bases separated the two germline ends. Germline loops: CDR1 MNHEY, CDR2 SMNVEV (reference sequence). CDR3 DNA: TGTGCCAGCAGTTCCTCAGGTTACGAGCAGTACTTC. This codes for CASSSSGYEQYF.

The chain combines TRBV6-6 with TRBJ1-4, with 7 positions matching TRBD1. The J segment lost 2 bases and the V segment lost 4 bases, leaving 7 bases of the junction unmatched. Per the germline V gene, CDR1 is MNHNY and CDR2 is SVGAGI (reference sequence). The CDR3 covers 16 residues. The CDR3 coding sequence is TGTGCCAGCAGTTTCCCCAGGGGGATGACTAATGAAAAACTGTTTTTT. Protein: CASSFPRGMTNEKLFF.

The chain employs TRBV5-5 and TRBJ2-5; 8 bases fit TRBD2. V gave up 3 bases and J gave up 2 bases; unmatched junction bases: 15. The CDR3 has 18 residues. Germline CDR1 and CDR2: SGHKS and YYEKEE (reference sequence). DNA for the CDR3: TGTGCCAGCAGCTCCTGGGAGGAGATAGCGGGAAAACAAGAGACCCAGTACTTC. Encoded protein: CASSSWEEIAGKQETQYF.

The V and J genes are TRBV7-6 and TRBJ2-7; the match to TRBD2 covers 8 bases. The V segment lost 5 bases and the J segment 5 bases; nucleotides outside the gene matches: 8. CDR1 is SGHVS and CDR2 is FNYEAQ in the germline V gene. The CDR3 contains 14 residues. For the CDR3, the DNA is TGTGCCAGCAGCCCGGGAGGGCCGGGGGACGAGCAGTACTTC. Protein sequence: CASSPGGPGDEQYF.

The chain recombines TRBV9 with TRBJ1-1, with unresolved D. The CDR3 sequence is 14 residues long. The germline V gene encodes CDR1 SGDLS and CDR2 YYNGEE. Between the trimmed V and J ends, which lost 3 bases and 1 base, there was a span of 10 bases. The CDR3 coding sequence is TGTGCCAGCAGCGGCGACTACCGGAACACTGAAGCTTTCTTT. Protein product: CASSGDYRNTEAFF.

V and J are TRBV6-1 and TRBJ1-1, with D possibly matching TRBD1 (6 bases). Germline-derived CDR1 and CDR2 are MNHNS and SASEGT. V lost 8 bases to trimming and J lost 6 bases, with 13 bases between them. The CDR3 has 12 amino acids. DNA for the CDR3: TGTGCCAGCGGCCAATGGACAGCTGAAGCTTTCTTT. This translates into CASGQWTAEAFF.

The J gene is TRBJ2-7, the V gene TRBV2, with TRBD2 matching 7 bases. This CDR3 is built from 15 residues. The V and J ends lost 3 bases and 4 bases, in that order; junction bases with no gene match: 9. Germline CDR1 reads SNHLY; CDR2 reads FYNNEI. CDR3 in amino acids: CASSEGLAAFYEQYF. DNA for the CDR3: TGTGCCAGCAGTGAGGGGCTAGCGGCTTTTTACGAGCAGTACTTC.

V and J are TRBV2 and TRBJ2-4, with a possible D match to TRBD1 (6 bases). The CDR3 extends over 18 amino acids. Trimming removed 0 bases at V and 1 base at J, with 16 bases between. CDR1 is SNHLY, CDR2 FYNNEI, per germline. In DNA, the CDR3 is TGTGCCAGCAGTGAAGCGGCCCGTGGGGGCCGCGCCAAAAACATTCAGTACTTC. It translates to CASSEAARGGRAKNIQYF.